This record concerns one T cell receptor beta chain sequence. Together with a sample-barcoded 5' primer, a J-beta primer mix was included in a second PCR lasting roughly 6 to 12 cycles. One entry per CDR3 protein results from TCRdb running MiXCR on the 5' RACE reads. Seen here are about 1,400,000 distinct CDR3 sequences, roughly 40% observed once, and the top ten hold 7% to 9.5%. The CDR3 covers 17 residues. Looked up from germline, CDR1 is SGHRS and CDR2 is YFSETQ. V was cut by 3 bases and J by 3 bases, with 21 bases left in between. This specimen comes from a study of blood T cells in healthy people across ages.

The source material was blood. The rearrangement uses TRBV5-1 and TRBJ2-5; D unclear. The source is a woman between 18 and 29 years old in good health. The CDR3 loop is CASSSLVLAGLEETQYF. As DNA, the CDR3 is TGCGCCAGCAGCTCCCTGGTCCTGGCAGGTCTTGAAGAGACCCAGTACTTC.